The entry below gives a single T cell receptor (beta chain) sequence along with its context. Its antigen is not known. This sample was included in a study of shared clonotypes between healthy human individuals. V trimming: 0 bases; J trimming: 2 bases; junction bases outside the gene matches: 3. The CDR3 has 16 residues. Per germline, CDR1 SGHNT and CDR2 YYREEE (reference sequence). Study results and caveats: Sample collection involved blood only; tissue repertoires are likely different.

300 ng DNA, roughly 30,000 T cell genomes, went into unsorted PBMC replicate PCRs. Sequencing of unsorted PBMC DNA was carried out using ten immunoSEQ deep assay plates. Authors' analysis steps: Junction-only immunoSEQ sequences carried no quality scores, so filtering differed. The protocol was immunoSEQ multiplex PCR, while the TCRdb copy is restricted to in-frame clones and leaves out a portion. That table gives V, J and clone size, and the DNA gave D and trimming. The sample has more than 400,000 clones; 60% to 80% are singletons. The sequencing input was PBMCs. This clonotype originated in a woman aged 40 to 50 in good health. Some clones in this sample may be carry-over from other donors' samples. The rearrangement uses TRBV5-4 and TRBJ2-2, with 8 bases that match TRBD2. The CDR3, as DNA: TGTGCCAGCAGCTTGGATAGCGGGGTAAACACCGGGGAGCTGTTTTTT. Protein: CASSLDSGVNTGELFF.